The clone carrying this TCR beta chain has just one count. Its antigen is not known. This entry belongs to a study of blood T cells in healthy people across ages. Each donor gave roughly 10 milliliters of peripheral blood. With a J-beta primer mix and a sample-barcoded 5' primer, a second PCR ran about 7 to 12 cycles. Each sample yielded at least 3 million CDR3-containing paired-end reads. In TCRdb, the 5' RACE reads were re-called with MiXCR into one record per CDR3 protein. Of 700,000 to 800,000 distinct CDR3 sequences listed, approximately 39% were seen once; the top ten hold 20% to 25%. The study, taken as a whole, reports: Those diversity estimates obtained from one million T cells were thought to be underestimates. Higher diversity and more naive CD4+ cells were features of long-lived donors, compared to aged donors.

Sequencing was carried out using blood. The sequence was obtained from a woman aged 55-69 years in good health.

The CDR3 DNA sequence: TGTGCCAGCAGAGGGACGGACGGAGCCGAACGGTTCTTC. Translation: CASRGTDGAERFF. The chain joins TRBV6-5 to TRBJ2-1, with D perhaps TRBD1 or TRBD2 (5 bases each). This CDR3 comprises 13 residues. V lost 6 bases, J lost 15 bases, and 21 bases lay in between. Germline V lookup: CDR1 MNHEY, CDR2 SVGAGI.